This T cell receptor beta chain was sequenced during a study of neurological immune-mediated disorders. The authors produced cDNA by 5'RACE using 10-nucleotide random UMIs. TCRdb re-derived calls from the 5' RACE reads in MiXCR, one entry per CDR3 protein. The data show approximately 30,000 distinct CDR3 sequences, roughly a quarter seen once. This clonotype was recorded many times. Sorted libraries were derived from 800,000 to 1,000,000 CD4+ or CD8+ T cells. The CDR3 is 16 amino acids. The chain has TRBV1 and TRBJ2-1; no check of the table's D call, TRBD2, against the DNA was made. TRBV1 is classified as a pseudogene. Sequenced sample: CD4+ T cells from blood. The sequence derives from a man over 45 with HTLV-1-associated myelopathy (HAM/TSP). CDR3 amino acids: CTSSPETSGGPNEQFF. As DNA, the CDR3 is TGCACCAGCAGCCCGGAGACTAGCGGAGGACCCAATGAGCAGTTCTTC.